The next 21 T cell receptor beta chains were all read from a single sample in a study of T cell responses to AZD1222 COVID-19 vaccine. Sequencing was performed with immunoSEQ multiplex PCR; in TCRdb, only in-frame clones are kept and a portion is missing. The top ten clones hold around 6.4% of a sample with 150,000 to 200,000 clones, 85% to 90% of them seen once. Sample: peripheral blood, taken on day 0 of AZD1222 vaccination. The receptors come from an adult in good health.

The chain is built from TRBV7-2 and TRBJ2-7, with D unclear. Trimming left V 4 bases short and J 1 base short, with 17 bases between. The CDR3 length is 16 residues. Germline CDR1 is SGHTA and CDR2 is FQGNSA. Written as DNA, the CDR3 is TGTGCCAGCAGCTCTTCCTGGGGTCATATTTCCTACGAGCAGTACTTC. This gives the protein CASSSSWGHISYEQYF.

V gene TRBV7-2 combines with J gene TRBJ1-3; the D gene is possibly TRBD1 (6 bases). Trimming took 5 bases from V and 0 from J, leaving 23 bases between them. The germline CDR1 and CDR2 sequences are SGHTA and FQGNSA. The CDR3 has 19 residues. The CDR3 nucleotides are TGTGCCAGCAGCCTGCTAGGCTTGGACAGCGTTATCTCTGGAAACACCATATATTTT. Protein product: CASSLLGLDSVISGNTIYF.

The V call is TRBV27, the J call TRBJ1-2; D remains unclear. The V gene's germline CDR1 is MNHEY and CDR2 SMNVEV (reference sequence). V dropped 4 bases and J dropped 0 bases, with 6 bases sitting between them. The CDR3 length is 13 residues. CDR3 sequence: CASSWKPNYGYTF. The CDR3 DNA follows: TGTGCCAGCAGTTGGAAGCCTAACTATGGCTACACCTTC.

This chain uses TRBV30 with TRBJ1-5, with D hard to call. The CDR3 is made up of 14 amino acids. Trimming pared 5 bases from V and 2 bases from J, leaving 13 bases between. Germline CDR1 is GTSNPN and CDR2 is SVGIG (reference sequence). As DNA, the CDR3 is TGTGCCTGGGGGCCCGGCGGGGGCAATCAGCCCCAGCATTTT. This encodes CAWGPGGGNQPQHF. Looking up the rest from reference TRBV30 and TRBJ1-5 gives the full variable domain: SQTIHQWPATLVQPVGSPLSLECTVEGTSNPNLYWYRQAAGRGLQLLFYSVGIGQISSEVPQNLSASRPQDRQFILSSKKLLLSDSGFYLCAWGPGGGNQPQHFGDGTRLSIL.

This clone was picked up one time. The V call is TRBV21-1, the J call TRBJ1-1; TRBD1 reflects the table's D call only, with no check against the DNA. TRBV21-1 is a recognized pseudogene. This CDR3 has 18 residues. CDR3 in amino acids: CASSKGPPQLLMNTEAFF. The CDR3, as DNA: TGTGCCAGCAGCAAGGGGCCACCACAGTTACTCATGAACACTGAAGCTTTCTTT.

This clone appeared a single time. As DNA, the CDR3 is TGTGCCAGCAGCTTGTCCCTGGGACAGGGTTATTCACCCCTCCACTTT. Protein sequence: CASSLSLGQGYSPLHF. V usage is TRBV5-4 and J usage is TRBJ1-6; TRBD1 agrees at 9 bases. Looked up from germline, CDR1 is SGHNT and CDR2 is YYREEE (reference sequence). V was clipped by 1 base and J by 8 bases; unmatched bases: 7. The CDR3 extends over 16 amino acids.

The genes are TRBV7-2 and TRBJ2-1; 9 bases are shared with TRBD1. This CDR3 is 15 amino acids long. The germline gives CDR1 SGHTA, CDR2 FQGNSA. V trimming: 7 bases; J trimming: 15 bases; junction bases outside the gene matches: 19. CDR3 sequence (DNA): TGTGCCAGCACCTCGGACAGGGGCAGGTTGGGGCTGCGGTTCTTC. Its translation: CASTSDRGRLGLRFF.

The V and J genes are TRBV11-3 and TRBJ2-7; D might be TRBD1 (5 bases). CDR1 and CDR2 (germline): SGHNT, YENEEA. This CDR3 has 13 amino acids. V lost 4 bases and J 4 bases, leaving 11 bases between the germline ends. For the CDR3, the DNA is TGTGCCAGCAGCTCCAATCAGGGTTACGAGCAGTACTTC. Translation: CASSSNQGYEQYF.

The chain employs TRBV28 and TRBJ2-1; the D gene is possibly TRBD1 (6 bases). Trimming cost V 6 bases and J 2 bases, with 14 bases left between them. There are 15 residues in the CDR3. Germline CDR1 and CDR2: MDHEN and SYDVKM. CDR3 sequence (DNA): TGTGCCAGCAGCCAGGGGCCCGGGGCCTACAATGAGCAGTTCTTC. Encoded protein: CASSQGPGAYNEQFF.

This clone was found a few times. The J gene is TRBJ2-1, the V gene TRBV5-1; maybe TRBD2 (6 bases). Germline V gives CDR1 SGHRS, CDR2 YFSETQ. V was pared by 0 bases and J by 7 bases, with 11 bases between. The CDR3 totals 14 residues. The CDR3 sequence is CASSLGLAPNEQFF. CDR3 nucleotides: TGCGCCAGCAGCTTGGGGCTAGCGCCGAATGAGCAGTTCTTC.

The rearrangement uses TRBV28 and TRBJ1-6; 8 bases agree with TRBD1. Germline CDR1 reads MDHEN; CDR2 reads SYDVKM. CDR3 length: 14 amino acids. Trimming took 7 bases from V and 7 from J; bases not matched to a gene: 6. The CDR3 loop is CASTLQGGNSPLHF. CDR3 in DNA: TGTGCCAGCACTCTACAGGGGGGGAATTCACCCCTCCACTTT.

The chain employs TRBV28 and TRBJ2-1; D may correspond to TRBD1 or TRBD2 (5 bases each). Per the germline V gene, CDR1 is MDHEN and CDR2 is SYDVKM. The V gene lost 1 base and the J gene lost 12 bases, with 19 bases spanning the gap. The CDR3 sequence is 15 residues long. Written as DNA, the CDR3 is TGTGCCAGCAGTTTATTGATAGGGGACGGTGGGACGCAGTTCTTC. This sequence encodes CASSLLIGDGGTQFF.

V and J are TRBV27 and TRBJ2-5; D gene unclear. The CDR3 contains 13 residues. The V end lost 5 bases, the J end lost 0 bases, and 7 bases lay between the germline ends. From germline, CDR1 is MNHEY and CDR2 SMNVEV (reference sequence). The CDR3 loop is CASSNTYQETQYF. CDR3 sequence (DNA): TGTGCCAGCAGTAACACGTACCAAGAGACCCAGTACTTC.

The chain uses TRBV7-9 and TRBJ2-2; 10 bases map to TRBD1. The length of the CDR3 is 18 residues. CDR1 is SEHNR, CDR2 FQNEAQ, per germline (reference sequence). V shed 5 bases, J shed 2 bases, and the junction held 11 bases outside the gene matches. CDR3 nucleotide sequence: TGTGCCAGCAGCCGAAAGACCGGGACAGGGGCCAACACCGGGGAGCTGTTTTTT. Its protein is CASSRKTGTGANTGELFF.

The chain recombines TRBV5-5 with TRBJ2-1; 12 bases fit TRBD2. This CDR3 contains 15 residues. In germline, CDR1 is SGHKS, CDR2 YYEKEE (reference sequence). J lost 4 bases, V lost 5 bases, and 4 bases had no gene match. CDR3 sequence reads: CASRDGLAGYNEQFF. The CDR3, as DNA: TGTGCCAGCAGGGATGGACTAGCGGGATACAATGAGCAGTTCTTC.

The chain combines TRBV27 with TRBJ2-1, with D perhaps assigned TRBD1 or TRBD2 (7 bases each). Germline V gene lookup returns CDR1 MNHEY and CDR2 SMNVEV (reference sequence). Deletions cut 4 bases from V and 4 bases from J, with 20 bases between. The CDR3 is 17 amino acids. CDR3 coding DNA: TGTGCCAGCAGTTCCCCCATTAAGCGGGGACAGTACAATGAGCAGTTCTTC. Protein sequence: CASSSPIKRGQYNEQFF.

This CDR3 reads CAYGIYEQFF. CDR3 in DNA: TGTGCCTATGGGATCTATGAGCAGTTCTTC. The chain joins TRBV30 to TRBJ2-1; D unclear. The V end lost 7 bases, the J end lost 8 bases, and 9 bases lay between the germline ends. The germline gives CDR1 GTSNPN, CDR2 SVGIG (reference sequence). The CDR3 length is 10 residues.

CDR3 DNA: TGCGCCAGCAGCCAAGATCGGGGGACAGGGGGCAATCAGCCCCAGCATTTT. It yields the protein CASSQDRGTGGNQPQHF. The gene calls are TRBV4-3 and TRBJ1-5, with 10 bases fitting TRBD1. Germline V CDR1 and CDR2: LGHNA, YSLEER. V dropped 0 bases and J dropped 2; count of bases not matched to a gene: 4. The CDR3 spans 17 residues.

The J gene is TRBJ2-7, the V gene TRBV6-5, with a weak D call TRBD1 (6 bases). The V end lost 6 bases, the J end lost 3 bases, and 12 bases lay between the germline ends. This CDR3 contains 13 residues. CDR1 is MNHEY and CDR2 is SVGAGI in the germline V gene. CDR3 bases: TGTGCCAGCAGCCGGGACACTCTCTACGAGCAGTACTTC. Translation gives CASSRDTLYEQYF.

The V gene is TRBV6-5, the J gene TRBJ1-5, with D perhaps matching TRBD1 (6 bases). This CDR3 has 16 residues. V gave up 0 bases and J gave up 7 bases, with 16 bases separating them. The V gene's germline CDR1 is MNHEY and CDR2 SVGAGI. The CDR3 DNA is TGTGCCAGCAGTTACTCAGGGTGGCAGGGGTACCAGCCCCAGCATTTT. It is translated as CASSYSGWQGYQPQHF.

J is TRBJ1-3 and V is TRBV3-1 (or the pseudogene TRBV3-2); D not resolved. V dropped 1 base and J dropped 0 bases, with 16 bases sitting between them. Germline loops: CDR1 LGHDT, CDR2 YNNKEL (reference sequence). The CDR3 has 18 amino acids. CDR3 sequence: CASSQVGFGVGSGNTIYF. In nucleotides, the CDR3 is TGTGCCAGCAGCCAAGTAGGCTTCGGGGTGGGCTCTGGAAACACCATATATTTT.